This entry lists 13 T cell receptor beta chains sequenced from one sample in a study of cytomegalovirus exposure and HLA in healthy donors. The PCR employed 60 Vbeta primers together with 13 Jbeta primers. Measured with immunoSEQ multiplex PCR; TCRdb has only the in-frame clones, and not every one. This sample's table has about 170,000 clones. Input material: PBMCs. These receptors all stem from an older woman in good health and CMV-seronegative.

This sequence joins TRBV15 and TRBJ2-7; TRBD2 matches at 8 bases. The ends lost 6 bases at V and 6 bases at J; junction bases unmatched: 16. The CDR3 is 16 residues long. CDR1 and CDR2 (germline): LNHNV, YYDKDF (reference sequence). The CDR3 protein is CATRRSGRGASGEQYF. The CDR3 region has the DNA TGTGCCACCAGACGATCTGGGCGGGGGGCGAGTGGCGAGCAGTACTTC.

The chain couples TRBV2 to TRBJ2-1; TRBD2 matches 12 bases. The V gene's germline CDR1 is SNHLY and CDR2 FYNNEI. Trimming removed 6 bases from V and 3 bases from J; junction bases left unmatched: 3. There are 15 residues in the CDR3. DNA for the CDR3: TGTGCCAGCAGCCTAGCGGGGGGGATCTACAATGAGCAGTTCTTC. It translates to CASSLAGGIYNEQFF.

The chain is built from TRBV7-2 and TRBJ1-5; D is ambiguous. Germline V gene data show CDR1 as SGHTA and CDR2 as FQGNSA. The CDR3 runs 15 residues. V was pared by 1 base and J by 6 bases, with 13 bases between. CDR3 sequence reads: CASSLGAPGRQPQHF. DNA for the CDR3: TGTGCCAGCAGCTTAGGTGCCCCAGGCCGTCAGCCCCAGCATTTT.

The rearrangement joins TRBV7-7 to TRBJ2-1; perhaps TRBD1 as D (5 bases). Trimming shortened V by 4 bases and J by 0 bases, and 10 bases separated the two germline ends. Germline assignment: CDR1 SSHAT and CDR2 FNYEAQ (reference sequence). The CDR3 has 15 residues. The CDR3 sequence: CASSSSRGSYNEQFF. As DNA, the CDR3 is TGTGCCAGCAGCTCCTCAAGGGGCTCCTACAATGAGCAGTTCTTC.

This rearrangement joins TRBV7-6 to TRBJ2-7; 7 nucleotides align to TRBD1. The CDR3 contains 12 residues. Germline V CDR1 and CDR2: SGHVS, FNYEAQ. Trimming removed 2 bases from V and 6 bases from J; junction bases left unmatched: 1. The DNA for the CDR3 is TGTGCCAGCAGCTTAAGGGGGCTCGAGCAGTACTTC. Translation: CASSLRGLEQYF. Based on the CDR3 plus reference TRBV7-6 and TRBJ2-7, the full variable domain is GAGVSQSPRYKVTKRGQDVALRCDPISGHVSLYWYRQALGQGPEFLTYFNYEAQQDKSGLPNDRFSAERPEGSISTLTIQRTEQRDSAMYRCASSLRGLEQYFGPGTRLTVT.

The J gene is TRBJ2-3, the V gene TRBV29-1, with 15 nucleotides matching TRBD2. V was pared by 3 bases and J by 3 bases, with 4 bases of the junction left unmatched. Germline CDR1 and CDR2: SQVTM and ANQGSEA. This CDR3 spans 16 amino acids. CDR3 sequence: CSVETGLAGGTDTQYF. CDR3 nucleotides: TGCAGCGTTGAGACCGGACTAGCGGGAGGGACAGATACGCAGTATTTT.

Here the CDR3 DNA reads TGTGCCAGCACCCGGAGCGGGGCCACCTACAATGAGCAGTTCTTC. Residues: CASTRSGATYNEQFF. The chain has TRBV5-4 and TRBJ2-1; 7 nucleotides agree with TRBD2. Unmatched junction bases numbered 8, after V lost 6 bases and J lost 2 bases. Germline values: CDR1 SGHNT, CDR2 YYREEE (reference sequence). CDR3 length equals 15 residues.

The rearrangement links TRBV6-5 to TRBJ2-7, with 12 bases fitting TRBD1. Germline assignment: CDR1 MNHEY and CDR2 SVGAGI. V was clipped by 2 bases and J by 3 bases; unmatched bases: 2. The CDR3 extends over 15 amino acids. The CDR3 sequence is CASSYRDRGHYEQYF. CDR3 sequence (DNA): TGTGCCAGCAGTTACCGGGACAGGGGGCACTACGAGCAGTACTTC.

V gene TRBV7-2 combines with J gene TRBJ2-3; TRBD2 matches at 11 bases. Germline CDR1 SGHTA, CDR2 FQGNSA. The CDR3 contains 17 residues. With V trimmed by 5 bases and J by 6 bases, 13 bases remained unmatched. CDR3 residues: CASSHGSVAGGGDTQYF. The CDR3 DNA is TGTGCCAGCAGCCACGGGTCGGTAGCGGGAGGGGGGGATACGCAGTATTTT.

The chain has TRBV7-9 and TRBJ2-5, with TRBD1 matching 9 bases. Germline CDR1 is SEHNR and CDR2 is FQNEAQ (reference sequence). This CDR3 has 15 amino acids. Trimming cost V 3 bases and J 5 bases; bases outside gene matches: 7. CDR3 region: CASSFGDRAQETQYF. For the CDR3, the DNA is TGTGCCAGCAGCTTTGGGGACAGGGCCCAGGAGACCCAGTACTTC.

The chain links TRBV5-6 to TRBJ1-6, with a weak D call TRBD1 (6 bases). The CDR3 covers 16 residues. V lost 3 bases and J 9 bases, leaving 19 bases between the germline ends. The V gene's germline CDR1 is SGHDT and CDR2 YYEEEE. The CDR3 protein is CASSYAQGTYGSPLHF. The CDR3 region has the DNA TGTGCCAGCAGCTACGCACAGGGAACTTACGGTTCACCCCTCCACTTT.

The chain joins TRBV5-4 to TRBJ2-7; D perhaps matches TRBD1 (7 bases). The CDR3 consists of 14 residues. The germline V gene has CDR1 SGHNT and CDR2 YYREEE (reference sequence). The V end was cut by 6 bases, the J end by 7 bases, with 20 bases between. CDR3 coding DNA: TGTGCCAGCAAAAGGGCAGGGGGGAACGGAGAGCAGTACTTC. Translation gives CASKRAGGNGEQYF. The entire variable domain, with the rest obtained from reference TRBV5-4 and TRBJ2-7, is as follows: ETGVTQSPTHLIKTRGQQVTLRCSSQSGHNTVSWYQQALGQGPQFIFQYYREEENGRGNFPPRFSGLQFPNYSSELNVNALELDDSALYLCASKRAGGNGEQYFGPGTRLTVT.

The CDR3 coding sequence is TGTGCCAGCAGTCGGCGGACTTTAGATTATGGCTACACCTTC. Its translation: CASSRRTLDYGYTF. The chain is built from TRBV2 and TRBJ1-2; D is uncertain. This CDR3 is 14 amino acids long. The V and J ends lost 5 bases and 5 bases respectively, with 15 bases between them. CDR1 is SNHLY and CDR2 is FYNNEI in the germline V gene.